Following are 25 T cell receptor beta chains from one sample sequenced in a study of shared clonotypes between healthy human individuals. TCRdb's copy holds only in-frame clones and misses some; the assay was immunoSEQ multiplex PCR. The sample lists 550,000 to 600,000 clones; roughly four fifths were seen once. Sequencing input: PBMCs. These receptors were obtained from a woman aged 40 to 50 in good health. Some clones in this sample may be carry-over from other donors' samples.

The chain links TRBV5-1 to TRBJ2-3; a weak D match, TRBD2 (7 bases). Germline V CDR1 and CDR2: SGHRS, YFSETQ. The CDR3 length is 16 residues. V shed 3 bases and J shed 2 bases, with 16 bases lying between them. CDR3 region: CASSSKRDTYTDTQYF. The CDR3 coding sequence is TGCGCCAGCAGCTCCAAGCGGGACACTTACACAGATACGCAGTATTTT.

To note about this clone: This likely came from a read error, as a far larger clone is one base away. Other DNA sequences in this specimen translate into the identical CDR3. The chain recombines TRBV5-1 with TRBJ2-7; D is unresolved. Germline V gene lookup returns CDR1 SGHRS and CDR2 YFSETQ. The CDR3 has 15 amino acids. Trimming took off 0 bases at V and 2 bases at J, with 12 bases between the two ends. Here the CDR3 DNA reads TGCGCCAGCAGCTTGGAAGGGTCCAGAGCCTACGAGCAGTACTTC. Its translation is CASSLEGSRAYEQYF.

V usage is TRBV19 and J usage is TRBJ2-2; D gene unclear. CDR1 and CDR2 (germline): LNHDA, SQIVND (reference sequence). The V end lost 3 bases, the J end lost 0 bases, and 11 bases lay between the germline ends. The CDR3 loop spans 16 amino acids. CDR3 bases: TGTGCCAGTAGTATTTCCGAGCGTGCGAACACCGGGGAGCTGTTTTTT. This codes for CASSISERANTGELFF.

The CDR3, as DNA: TGTGCCAGCAGCTTTTGGGGGACGGATCGGACCTATGGCTACACCTTC. This codes for CASSFWGTDRTYGYTF. This chain uses TRBV5-4 with TRBJ1-2; possibly TRBD1 for D (5 bases). Germline lookup yields CDR1 SGHNT and CDR2 YYREEE (reference sequence). Trimming took off 2 bases at V and 4 bases at J, with 18 bases between the two ends. CDR3 length equals 16 residues. The complete variable domain, with remaining parts taken from reference TRBV5-4 and TRBJ1-2, reads ETGVTQSPTHLIKTRGQQVTLRCSSQSGHNTVSWYQQALGQGPQFIFQYYREEENGRGNFPPRFSGLQFPNYSSELNVNALELDDSALYLCASSFWGTDRTYGYTFGSGTRLTVV.

The chain uses TRBV11-2 and TRBJ2-7, with a tentative D call TRBD1 (6 bases). The germline V gene encodes CDR1 SGHAT and CDR2 FQNNGV. Trimming left V 0 bases short and J 7 bases short, with 16 bases between. This CDR3 contains 15 residues. The CDR3 loop is CASSLEQGRVKEQYF. Here the CDR3 DNA reads TGTGCCAGCAGCTTAGAACAGGGTCGGGTTAAGGAGCAGTACTTC.

The rearrangement joins TRBV30 to TRBJ1-5; D possibly corresponds to TRBD1 (5 bases). The V end lost 1 base, the J end lost 3 bases, and 13 bases lay between the germline ends. Germline CDR1 is GTSNPN and CDR2 is SVGIG (reference sequence). This CDR3 spans 15 amino acids. In nucleotides, the CDR3 is TGTGCCTGGAGTGGGTTTGGGGGATTCAATCAGCCCCAGCATTTT. It is translated as CAWSGFGGFNQPQHF.

V and J are TRBV18 and TRBJ1-5; D is uncertain. Trimming removed 0 bases from V and 0 bases from J, with 9 bases in between. The CDR3 length is 16 residues. CDR1 and CDR2 (germline): KGHSH, LQKENI. The CDR3 DNA reads TGTGCCAGCTCACCACCGATCCTCGTTAGCAATCAGCCCCAGCATTTT. Encoded protein: CASSPPILVSNQPQHF.

This clone came up many times. The chain links TRBV25-1 to TRBJ1-1, with TRBD1 identical over 8 bases. Looked up from germline, CDR1 is MGHDK and CDR2 is SYGVNS. After removal of 2 bases from V and 4 bases from J, the junction contained 12 bases not matched to a gene. CDR3 length: 17 amino acids. As DNA, the CDR3 is TGTGCCAGCAGTGAACCCCGGACAGGGCAAGGTTCCACTGAAGCTTTCTTT. Amino acids: CASSEPRTGQGSTEAFF. Combining the CDR3 with reference TRBV25-1 and TRBJ1-1 gives the whole variable domain EADIYQTPRYLVIGTGKKITLECSQTMGHDKMYWYQQDPGMELHLIHYSYGVNSTEKGDLSSESTVSRIRTEHFPLTLESARPSHTSQYLCASSEPRTGQGSTEAFFGQGTRLTVV.

The V and J genes are TRBV21-1 and TRBJ2-7; the table names TRBD1, a call not compared with the DNA. TRBV21-1 is an annotated pseudogene. This CDR3 has 15 amino acids. In DNA, the CDR3 is TGTGCCATCCCGGGACAGACCAGAAGTCCCTACGAGCAGTACTTC. Protein: CAIPGQTRSPYEQYF.

The chain is built from TRBV10-3 and TRBJ2-5, with D possibly matching TRBD1 (8 bases). Germline V gives CDR1 ENHRY, CDR2 SYGVKD. This CDR3 region has 16 residues. Trimming removed 3 bases from V and 5 bases from J, with 19 bases in between. CDR3 amino acids: CAISDPRGRESETQYF. DNA for the CDR3: TGTGCCATCAGTGACCCCAGGGGGCGGGAGTCGGAGACCCAGTACTTC.

This chain joins TRBV28 and TRBJ1-5; no clear D gene. The CDR3 totals 10 residues. V was trimmed by 9 bases and J by 7 bases, leaving 7 bases between them. In germline, CDR1 is MDHEN, CDR2 SYDVKM. DNA of the CDR3: TGTGCCAGTGACTCACAGCCCCAGCATTTT. Amino acids: CASDSQPQHF.

V is TRBV5-4 and J is TRBJ2-2; 8 nucleotides agree with TRBD1. The CDR3 length is 16 residues. J gave up 1 base and V 2 bases, and 4 bases lay outside the gene matches. CDR1 is SGHNT and CDR2 is YYREEE in the germline V gene (reference sequence). Written as DNA, the CDR3 is TGTGCCAGCAGCTTAACTGGGACAGGGAACACCGGGGAGCTGTTTTTT. This encodes CASSLTGTGNTGELFF.

This clone was seen a few times. V and J are TRBV4-1 and TRBJ1-1; possible D gene TRBD1, 6 bases. V lost 8 bases and J 2 bases, leaving 15 bases between the germline ends. Germline CDR1 MGHRA, CDR2 YSYEKL. The CDR3 is 14 amino acids. This chain's CDR3 is CASRGTLKNTEAFF. CDR3 coding DNA: TGCGCCAGCCGCGGGACACTTAAAAACACTGAAGCTTTCTTT.

V gene TRBV5-1 combines with J gene TRBJ1-2; TRBD1 might be the D (6 bases). The CDR3 is 13 amino acids. Trimming shortened V by 6 bases and J by 6 bases, and 15 bases separated the two germline ends. CDR1 is SGHRS and CDR2 is YFSETQ in the germline V gene. CDR3 coding DNA: TGCGCCAGCAAGCGGCAGGGGATCGATGGCTACACCTTC. It is translated as CASKRQGIDGYTF.

This chain joins TRBV28 and TRBJ2-7, with D uncertain. The V gene lost 2 bases and the J gene lost 7 bases, with 6 bases spanning the gap. The CDR3 contains 11 residues. Per the germline V gene, CDR1 is MDHEN and CDR2 is SYDVKM. The CDR3 here is CASSLNGEQYF. The DNA of the CDR3 is TGTGCCAGCAGTTTAAATGGGGAGCAGTACTTC.

The rearrangement uses TRBV11-2 and TRBJ2-5; no clear D gene. With 1 base removed from V and 2 bases from J, the gap between germline ends came to 5 bases. This CDR3 has 13 residues. Germline assignment: CDR1 SGHAT and CDR2 FQNNGV. The chain's CDR3 is CASSLVIQETQYF. In DNA, the CDR3 is TGTGCCAGCAGCTTAGTTATACAAGAGACCCAGTACTTC.

This clone has just one count. V usage is TRBV15 and J usage is TRBJ2-7; possible D gene TRBD1, 5 bases. Deletions cut 1 base from V and 6 bases from J, with 13 bases between. CDR1 LNHNV and CDR2 YYDKDF come from the germline V gene (reference sequence). The CDR3 is 14 amino acids. The CDR3 coding sequence is TGTGCCACCAGCAGAGGCCGCCAGGGCGGCGAGCAGTACTTC. As protein: CATSRGRQGGEQYF.

The CDR3: CASSFGRRDEQYF. In DNA, the CDR3 is TGTGCCAGCAGTTTCGGGCGACGGGACGAGCAGTACTTC. The chain links TRBV28 to TRBJ2-7; D call uncertain. V was pared by 3 bases and J by 5 bases, with 11 bases between. The CDR3 is made up of 13 amino acids. CDR1 and CDR2 (germline): MDHEN, SYDVKM.

The chain couples TRBV27 to TRBJ1-1; 8 positions match TRBD1. V lost 7 bases to trimming and J lost 4 bases; unmatched junction nucleotides: 8. The CDR3 is made up of 14 amino acids. Germline CDR1 MNHEY, CDR2 SMNVEV (reference sequence). CDR3 sequence: CASKKVQGGTEAFF. CDR3 bases: TGTGCCAGCAAAAAGGTACAGGGGGGCACTGAAGCTTTCTTT.

A few counts support this clone. Its ends do not fully match the called genes, so a read error is possible. The V call is TRBV10-2, the J call TRBJ2-7, with D tentatively TRBD2 (5 bases). This CDR3 has 14 residues. Germline V gives CDR1 WSHSY, CDR2 SAAADI. The CDR3 loop is CASCDQRRTYEQYF. CDR3 in DNA: TGCGCCAGCTGTGACCAGCGGAGAACCTACGAGCAGTACTTC.

J is TRBJ2-1 and V is TRBV11-2, with 10 bases fitting TRBD1. The CDR3 sequence is 16 residues long. Germline V gene data show CDR1 as SGHAT and CDR2 as FQNNGV. J gave up 7 bases and V 9 bases, and 15 bases lay outside the gene matches. The chain's CDR3 is CASHKTGTGVLNEQFF. CDR3 sequence (DNA): TGTGCCAGTCATAAAACCGGGACAGGGGTTTTGAATGAGCAGTTCTTC.

The chain couples TRBV6-1 to TRBJ1-2; 8 bases match TRBD1. This CDR3 is built from 15 residues. The germline gives CDR1 MNHNS, CDR2 SASEGT. Trimming cost V 4 bases and J 4 bases; bases outside gene matches: 8. The DNA for the CDR3 is TGTGCCAGCAGTGGTTGGACAGGGTCGAGCTATGGCTACACCTTC. Translating gives CASSGWTGSSYGYTF.

This clone was counted a single time. The chain has TRBV29-1 and TRBJ2-7; 7 bases fit TRBD1. CDR3 length: 13 amino acids. CDR1 and CDR2 from the germline V gene are SQVTM and ANQGSEA. J lost 2 bases, V lost 5 bases, and 6 bases had no gene match. The CDR3 sequence is CSVYETGTYEQYF. CDR3 DNA sequence: TGCAGCGTTTACGAGACAGGGACCTACGAGCAGTACTTC.

In regard to this clone: One base separates it from a far larger clone, so it is likely a read error. At the DNA level, this CDR3 is encoded by other sequences in the same sample as well. The J gene is TRBJ1-3, the V gene TRBV18, with D possibly TRBD1 on 5 matching bases. The V gene's germline CDR1 is KGHSH and CDR2 LQKENI. The CDR3 is 15 residues long. CDR3 residues: CASSPSPGTGNTIYF. The DNA for the CDR3 is TGTGCCAGCTCACCATCACCGGGGACTGGGAACACCATATATTTT.

This clone was observed many times. Other DNA sequences in this specimen translate into the identical CDR3. The V call is TRBV18, the J call TRBJ2-5; D unclear. Germline CDR1 reads KGHSH; CDR2 reads LQKENI. The CDR3 consists of 13 residues. V lost 2 bases to trimming and J lost 1 base, with 5 bases between them. The CDR3 DNA follows: TGTGCCAGCTCACCATCTCCCCAAGAGACCCAGTACTTC. Translation: CASSPSPQETQYF.